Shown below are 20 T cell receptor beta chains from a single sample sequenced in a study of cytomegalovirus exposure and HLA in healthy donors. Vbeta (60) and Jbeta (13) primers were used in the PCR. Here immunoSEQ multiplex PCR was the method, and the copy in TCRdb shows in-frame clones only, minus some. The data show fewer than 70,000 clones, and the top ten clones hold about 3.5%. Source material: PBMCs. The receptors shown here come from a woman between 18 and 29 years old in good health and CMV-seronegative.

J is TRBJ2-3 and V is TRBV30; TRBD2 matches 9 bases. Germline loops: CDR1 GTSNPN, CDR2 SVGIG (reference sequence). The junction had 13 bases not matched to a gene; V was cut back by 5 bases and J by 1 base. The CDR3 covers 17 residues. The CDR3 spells CAWEVDASGIGTDTQYF. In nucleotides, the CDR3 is TGTGCCTGGGAGGTTGATGCTAGCGGGATAGGCACAGATACGCAGTATTTT.

CDR3 sequence reads: CAWSSLTTGALCEQYF. Here the CDR3 DNA reads TGTGCCTGGAGTTCCCTAACGACAGGGGCGTTATGCGAGCAGTACTTC. This rearrangement joins TRBV30 to TRBJ2-7; 8 bases agree with TRBD1. The V gene's germline CDR1 is GTSNPN and CDR2 SVGIG (reference sequence). This CDR3 contains 16 residues. Trimming at V came to 2 bases and at J to 6 bases, leaving 15 bases not matched to a gene. The entire variable domain, with the rest obtained from reference TRBV30 and TRBJ2-7, is as follows: SQTIHQWPATLVQPVGSPLSLECTVEGTSNPNLYWYRQAAGRGLQLLFYSVGIGQISSEVPQNLSASRPQDRQFILSSKKLLLSDSGFYLCAWSSLTTGALCEQYFGPGTRLTVT.

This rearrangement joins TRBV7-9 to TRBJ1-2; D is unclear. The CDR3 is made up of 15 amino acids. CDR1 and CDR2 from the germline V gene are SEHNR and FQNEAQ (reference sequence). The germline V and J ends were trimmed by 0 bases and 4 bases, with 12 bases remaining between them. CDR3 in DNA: TGTGCCAGCAGCTTAGCGCGGGCAGCTACCTATGGCTACACCTTC. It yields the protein CASSLARAATYGYTF.

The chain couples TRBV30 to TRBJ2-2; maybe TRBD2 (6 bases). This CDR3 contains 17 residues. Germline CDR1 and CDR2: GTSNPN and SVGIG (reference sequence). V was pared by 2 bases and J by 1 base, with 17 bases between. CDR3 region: CAWSSLASEENTGELFF. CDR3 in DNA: TGTGCCTGGAGTTCCTTGGCTAGCGAGGAGAACACCGGGGAGCTGTTTTTT.

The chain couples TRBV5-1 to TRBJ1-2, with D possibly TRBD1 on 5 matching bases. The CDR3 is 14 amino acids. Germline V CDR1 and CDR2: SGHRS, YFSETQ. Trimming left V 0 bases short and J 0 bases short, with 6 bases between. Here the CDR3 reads CASSLEGSNYGYTF. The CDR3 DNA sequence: TGCGCCAGCAGCTTGGAGGGGTCTAACTATGGCTACACCTTC.

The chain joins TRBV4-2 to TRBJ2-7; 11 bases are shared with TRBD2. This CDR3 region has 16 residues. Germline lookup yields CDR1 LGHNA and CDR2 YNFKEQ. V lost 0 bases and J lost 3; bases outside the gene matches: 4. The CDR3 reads CASSQDPLAGVYEQYF. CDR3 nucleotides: TGTGCCAGCAGCCAAGATCCACTAGCGGGGGTCTACGAGCAGTACTTC.

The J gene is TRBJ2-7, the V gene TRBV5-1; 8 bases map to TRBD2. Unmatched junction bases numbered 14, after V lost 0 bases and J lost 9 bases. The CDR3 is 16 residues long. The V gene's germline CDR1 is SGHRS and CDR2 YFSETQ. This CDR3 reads CASSLGTSGCEVGQYF. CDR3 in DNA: TGCGCCAGCAGCTTGGGTACTAGCGGTTGCGAGGTAGGGCAGTACTTC.

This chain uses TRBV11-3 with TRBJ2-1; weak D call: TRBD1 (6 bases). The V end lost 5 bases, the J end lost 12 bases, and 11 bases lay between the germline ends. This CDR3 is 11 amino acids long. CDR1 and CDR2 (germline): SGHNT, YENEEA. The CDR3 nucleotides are TGTGCCAGCAGCCAGGACAGTGGGCAGTTCTTC. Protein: CASSQDSGQFF.

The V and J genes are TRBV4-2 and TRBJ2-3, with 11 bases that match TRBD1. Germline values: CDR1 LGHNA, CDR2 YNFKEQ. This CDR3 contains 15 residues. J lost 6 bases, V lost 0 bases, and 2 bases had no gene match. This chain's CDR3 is CASSQEGQGVDTQYF. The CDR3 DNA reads TGTGCCAGCAGCCAAGAGGGACAGGGGGTCGATACGCAGTATTTT.

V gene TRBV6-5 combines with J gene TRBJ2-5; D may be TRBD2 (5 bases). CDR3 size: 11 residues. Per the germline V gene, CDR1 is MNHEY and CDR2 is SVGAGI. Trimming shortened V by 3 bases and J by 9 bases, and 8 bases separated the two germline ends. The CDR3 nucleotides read TGTGCCAGCAGTTATGCGCGGGCCCAGTACTTC. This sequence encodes CASSYARAQYF.

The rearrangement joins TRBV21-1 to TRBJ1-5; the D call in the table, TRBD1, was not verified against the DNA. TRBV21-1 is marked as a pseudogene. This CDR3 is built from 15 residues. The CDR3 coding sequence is TGTGCCAGCAGCAAATACAGGGCGGGCAATCAGCCCCAGCATTTT. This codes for CASSKYRAGNQPQHF.

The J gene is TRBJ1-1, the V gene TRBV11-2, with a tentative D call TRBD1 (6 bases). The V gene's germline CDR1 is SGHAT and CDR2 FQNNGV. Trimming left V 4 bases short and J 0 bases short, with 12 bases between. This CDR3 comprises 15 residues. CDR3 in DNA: TGTGCCAGCAGCTCGAGGACAGCAATGAACACTGAAGCTTTCTTT. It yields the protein CASSSRTAMNTEAFF.

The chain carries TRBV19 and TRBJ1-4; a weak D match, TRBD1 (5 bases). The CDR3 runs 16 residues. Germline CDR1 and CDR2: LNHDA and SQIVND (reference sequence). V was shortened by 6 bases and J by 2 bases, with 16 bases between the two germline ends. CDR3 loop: CASRPPQGGTNEKLFF. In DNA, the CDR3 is TGTGCCAGTAGGCCACCTCAGGGTGGCACTAATGAAAAACTGTTTTTT.

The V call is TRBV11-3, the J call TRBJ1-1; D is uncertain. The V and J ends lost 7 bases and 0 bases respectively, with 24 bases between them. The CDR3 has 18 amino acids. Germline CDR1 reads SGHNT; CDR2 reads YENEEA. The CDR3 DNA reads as TGTGCCAGCACCCCCTTCGGGTCGTCGGGATTGATGAACACTGAAGCTTTCTTT. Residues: CASTPFGSSGLMNTEAFF.

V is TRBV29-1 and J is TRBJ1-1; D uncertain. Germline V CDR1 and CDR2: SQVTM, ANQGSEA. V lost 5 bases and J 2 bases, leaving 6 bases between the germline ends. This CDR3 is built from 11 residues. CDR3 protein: CSVSQNTEAFF. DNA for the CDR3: TGCAGCGTTTCCCAAAACACTGAAGCTTTCTTT.

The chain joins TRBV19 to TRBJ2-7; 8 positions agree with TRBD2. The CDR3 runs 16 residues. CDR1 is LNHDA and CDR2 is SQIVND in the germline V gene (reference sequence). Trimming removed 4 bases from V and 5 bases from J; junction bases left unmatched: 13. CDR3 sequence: CASSKALGREAHEQYF. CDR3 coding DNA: TGTGCCAGTAGTAAGGCCTTGGGGCGGGAGGCCCACGAGCAGTACTTC.

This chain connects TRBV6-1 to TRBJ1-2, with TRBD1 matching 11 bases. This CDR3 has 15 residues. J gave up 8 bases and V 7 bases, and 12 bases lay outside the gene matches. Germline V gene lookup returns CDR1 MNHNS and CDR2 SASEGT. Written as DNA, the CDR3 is TGTGCCAGCATAAGAGTCCCGGGACAGGGGGGCGGCTACACCTTC. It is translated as CASIRVPGQGGGYTF.

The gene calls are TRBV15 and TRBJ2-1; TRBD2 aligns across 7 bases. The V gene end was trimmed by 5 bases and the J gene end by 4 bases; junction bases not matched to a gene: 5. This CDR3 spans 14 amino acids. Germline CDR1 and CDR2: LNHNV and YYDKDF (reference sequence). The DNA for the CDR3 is TGTGCCACCAGCTCCGCGGGGGATTACAATGAGCAGTTCTTC. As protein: CATSSAGDYNEQFF.

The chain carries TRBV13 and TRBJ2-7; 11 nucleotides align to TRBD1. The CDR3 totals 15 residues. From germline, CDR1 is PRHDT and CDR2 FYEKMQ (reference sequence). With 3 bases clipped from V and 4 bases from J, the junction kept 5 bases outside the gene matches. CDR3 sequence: CASSFPGQGGYEQYF. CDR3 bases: TGTGCCAGCAGCTTTCCGGGACAGGGGGGATACGAGCAGTACTTC.

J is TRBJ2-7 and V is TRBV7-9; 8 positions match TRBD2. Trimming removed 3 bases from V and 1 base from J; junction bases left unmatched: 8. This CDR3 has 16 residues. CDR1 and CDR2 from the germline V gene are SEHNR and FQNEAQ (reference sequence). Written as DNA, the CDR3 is TGTGCCAGCAGCTTTGCAATTGCGGGAGGATCCTACGAGCAGTACTTC. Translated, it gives CASSFAIAGGSYEQYF. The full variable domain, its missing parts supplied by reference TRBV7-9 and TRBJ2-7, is DTGVSQNPRHKITKRGQNVTFRCDPISEHNRLYWYRQTLGQGPEFLTYFQNEAQLEKSRLLSDRFSAERPKGSFSTLEIQRTEQGDSAMYLCASSFAIAGGSYEQYFGPGTRLTVT.